The 14 T cell receptor beta chains listed next were all sequenced from one sample in a study of identical twins. Each CDR3 protein gets one entry after TCRdb re-called the 5' RACE reads with MiXCR. The table lists over 500,000 distinct CDR3 sequences, 22% of them singletons. These data are also associated with another study on T cells expressing NK-cell markers.

The sample taken for sequencing was CD4+ T cells sorted from blood. These receptors all stem from a woman aged 18-29 years in good health.

This chain links TRBV5-1 with TRBJ1-1, with D perhaps TRBD1 (5 bases). V lost 0 bases, J lost 6 bases, and 12 bases lay in between. The CDR3 loop spans 14 amino acids. The germline V gene has CDR1 SGHRS and CDR2 YFSETQ. CDR3 in amino acids: CASSLGWGNSEAFF. The CDR3 DNA reads as TGCGCCAGCAGCTTGGGGTGGGGCAACTCTGAAGCTTTCTTT.

Points on this clonotype: Its ends do not fully match the called genes, so a read error is possible. J is TRBJ1-1 and V is TRBV7-7, with 7 bases that match TRBD1. Germline assignment: CDR1 SSHAT and CDR2 FNYEAQ (reference sequence). The CDR3 spans 13 residues. The CDR3 bases are TGTGCTAGCAGCGTCGACAGGGATGCGGAAGCTTTCTTT. This codes for CASSVDRDAEAFF.

CDR3 DNA: TGTGCCAGCAGTTTGTGGGTATCGGGGGCCAACGTCCTGACTTTC. Its protein product is CASSLWVSGANVLTF. The chain joins TRBV12-3 or TRBV12-4 to TRBJ2-6; D not certain. Trimming took 3 bases from V and 4 from J, leaving 10 bases between them. The CDR3 has 15 amino acids.

This rearrangement joins TRBV27 to TRBJ2-1; the D is unclear. There are 13 residues in the CDR3. Germline V gene sequence: CDR1 MNHEY, CDR2 SMNVEV (reference sequence). V was clipped by 2 bases and J by 6 bases, with 8 bases between them. The CDR3 DNA reads as TGTGCCAGCAGTTTAAGGGTCAGCAATGAGCAGTTCTTC. This encodes CASSLRVSNEQFF.

This clonotype has only a few counts. J is TRBJ1-1 and V is TRBV14; 7 bases fit TRBD1. The V segment lost 6 bases and the J segment 0 bases; nucleotides outside the gene matches: 4. The CDR3 has 14 residues. CDR1 and CDR2 (germline): SGHDN, FVKESK. CDR3 amino acids: CASRYRGMNTEAFF. The CDR3 coding sequence is TGTGCCAGCAGATACAGGGGAATGAACACTGAAGCTTTCTTT.

The V gene is TRBV10-1, the J gene TRBJ2-5, with D possibly TRBD2 on 5 matching bases. Trimming stripped 6 bases from V and 5 bases from J, with 19 bases between. This CDR3 has 15 amino acids. CDR1 and CDR2 from the germline V gene are WNHNN and SYGVQD (reference sequence). The CDR3 DNA reads TGCGCCAGCAGAAAGTCCCGGGGAAGATGGGAGACCCAGTACTTC. It specifies CASRKSRGRWETQYF.

The rearrangement joins TRBV27 to TRBJ2-3, with D perhaps given as TRBD1 or TRBD2 (5 bases each). Trimming left V 4 bases short and J 2 bases short, with 13 bases between. Germline CDR1 is MNHEY and CDR2 is SMNVEV (reference sequence). The CDR3 is 15 residues long. The CDR3 nucleotides are TGTGCCAGCAGTTCGGGCAGAGGGGACACAGATACGCAGTATTTT. It specifies CASSSGRGDTDTQYF.

The genes are TRBV9 and TRBJ2-4; the D is unclear. This CDR3 has 13 amino acids. The germline V and J ends were trimmed by 3 bases and 5 bases, with 9 bases remaining between them. The germline V gene encodes CDR1 SGDLS and CDR2 YYNGEE. Written as DNA, the CDR3 is TGTGCCAGCAGCGCCCCGTCGCAAAACATTCAGTACTTC. Its protein is CASSAPSQNIQYF.

Only a few counts were recorded for this clonotype. This chain joins TRBV7-2 and TRBJ1-2, with a tentative D call TRBD1 (5 bases). V lost 1 base and J 6 bases, leaving 21 bases between the germline ends. This CDR3 is built from 17 residues. Germline CDR1 and CDR2: SGHTA and FQGNSA. The CDR3 DNA is TGTGCCAGCAGCTTAGTCCCTGCGTGGCGGCAGGGTGATGGCTACACCTTC. It codes for CASSLVPAWRQGDGYTF.

This clonotype was picked up many times. The chain combines TRBV12-3 or TRBV12-4 with TRBJ2-1, with 13 positions matching TRBD2. The CDR3 totals 15 residues. With 6 bases clipped from V and 10 bases from J, the junction kept 9 bases outside the gene matches. CDR3 sequence reads: CASSPGLAGALEQFF. In nucleotides, the CDR3 is TGTGCCAGCAGCCCCGGACTAGCGGGAGCCCTCGAGCAGTTCTTC.

This chain uses TRBV20-1 with TRBJ2-1; 12 bases agree with TRBD2. After removal of 5 bases from V and 6 bases from J, the junction contained 8 bases not matched to a gene. Germline CDR1 reads DFQATT; CDR2 reads SNEGSKA (reference sequence). The CDR3 runs 15 residues. DNA of the CDR3: TGCAGTGCTGGGGCGGGGACTAGCGGGTTCAATGAGCAGTTCTTC. This sequence encodes CSAGAGTSGFNEQFF.

This clonotype was detected many times. The chain joins TRBV20-1 to TRBJ2-3; D might be TRBD1 (5 bases). V shed 8 bases and J shed 5 bases, with 17 bases lying between them. Germline V gene data show CDR1 as DFQATT and CDR2 as SNEGSKA (reference sequence). The CDR3 runs 13 residues. The CDR3 loop is CSTYDRVIDTQYF. The CDR3 coding sequence is TGCAGTACCTACGACAGAGTAATAGATACGCAGTATTTT.

The chain combines TRBV5-5 with TRBJ2-7; the match to TRBD2 covers 9 bases. V gave up 4 bases and J gave up 5 bases; unmatched junction bases: 16. The CDR3 extends over 17 amino acids. CDR1 is SGHKS, CDR2 YYEKEE, per germline (reference sequence). The CDR3 is CASSPGGSGRLLHEQYF. CDR3 bases: TGTGCCAGCAGCCCCGGGGGCAGCGGGAGGTTACTCCACGAGCAGTACTTC.

V gene TRBV7-3 combines with J gene TRBJ2-3, with D possibly matching TRBD1 (5 bases). Looked up from germline, CDR1 is SGHTA and CDR2 is FQGTGA. The ends were cut back, 8 bases at V and 2 bases at J, with 17 bases in the middle. This CDR3 is built from 15 residues. The chain's CDR3 is CASSAQGKLTDTQYF. The CDR3 DNA reads TGTGCCAGCTCCGCCCAGGGCAAACTCACAGATACGCAGTATTTT.